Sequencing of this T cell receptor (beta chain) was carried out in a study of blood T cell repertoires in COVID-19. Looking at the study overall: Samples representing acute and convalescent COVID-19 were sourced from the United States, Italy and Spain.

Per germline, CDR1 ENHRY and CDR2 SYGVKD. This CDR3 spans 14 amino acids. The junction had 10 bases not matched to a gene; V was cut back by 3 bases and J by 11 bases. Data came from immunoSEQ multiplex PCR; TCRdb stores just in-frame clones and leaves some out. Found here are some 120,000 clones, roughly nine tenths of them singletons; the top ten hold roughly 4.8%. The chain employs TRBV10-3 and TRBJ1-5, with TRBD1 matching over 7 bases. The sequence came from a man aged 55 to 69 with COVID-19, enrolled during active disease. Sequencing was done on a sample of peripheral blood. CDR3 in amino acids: CAISDETGSGAQHF. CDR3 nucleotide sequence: TGTGCCATCAGTGATGAGACAGGGAGTGGGGCCCAGCATTTT.